This T cell receptor (beta chain) was captured by sequencing in a study of T cells after yellow fever vaccination (dated by TCRdb to between 2018 and 2021). For the study in its entirety: Libraries from fractions with low cell numbers were prepared with the SMART-Seq v4 Ultra Low Input RNA kit. Two healthy male donors made up the cohort, one aged 18 to 29 years and the other aged 30 to 40 years. Bulk PBMC replicates and cell subsets were isolated from blood drawn at multiple timepoints before and after both primary and secondary immunization. Bulk TCR alpha and beta repertoires were sequenced longitudinally to track T-cell clones before and after primary and booster YFV17D yellow fever vaccination. The full study reports these points: After the booster, most of the clones that had expanded following primary vaccination were detected again (roughly 97% of CD4 and around 90% of CD8), which suggests that memory was broadly maintained. A small fraction of clonotypes appeared in both the CD4 and CD8 compartments, likely as a result of convergent recombination. The secondary T-cell response was found to be weaker but faster than the primary response, with a peak reached on day 5 rather than on day 15. Because abundant contaminating clonotypes from the bulk population could be contained in FACS-sorted repertoires, computational filtering was required. Because only a couple of donors were included in the study, the extent to which the findings can be generalized is limited.

This clonotype was observed at least ten times. This clone's antigen is unknown. No much larger clonotype is one base removed from it; base qualities were not supplied. TCR cDNA was synthesized by 5'RACE template switching, which introduced a universal primer site and unique molecular identifiers. cDNA synthesis was primed from both the TCR alpha and TCR beta constant segments. Two PCR steps were used to amplify libraries, with sample barcodes and sequencing adapters being added in the second step. Libraries were sequenced on Illumina HiSeq 2500 (2x100 bp) or NovaSeq (2x150 bp). The source study handled its data this way. MIGEC was used to demultiplex reads and collapse the reads into UMI consensus sequences, and MiXCR was used for V(D)J alignment. Using edgeR on replicate PBMC samples, clonotypes were called vaccine-responding if FDR was below 0.01 and the log2 fold change was above 5 up to day 15. Bulk clonotypes were assigned CD4 or CD8 identity according to which sequenced CD4 or CD8 repertoire held them at higher abundance. The public reads were quality trimmed at Q25 with fastp and then assembled into clones with MiXCR by TCRdb, keeping productive beta chains. Each entry is one CDR3 protein sequence, shown with its most common DNA and genes. What appears here as the V and J calls and clone size reflects TCRdb's work, not the paper's. The sample contains approximately 120,000 distinct CDR3 sequences, 7.4% of them found a single time. 2.5% of the sample is taken by the ten largest.

Read against the paper, the sample's treatment or condition label means: live attenuated yellow fever vaccine strain. A standard Ficoll-Paque protocol was used to isolate PBMCs from peripheral blood. CD4 and CD8 T-cell fractions were isolated with Dynabeads CD4 and CD8 positive selection kits. RNA was extracted with TriZol from bulk PBMCs, CD4 and CD8 fractions, and dextramer-positive and dextramer-negative fractions. The CDR3 numbers 14 residues from cysteine through phenylalanine. Of all the DNA, just the CDR3 is kept, 42 bases in frame from base 1. The junction carries 16 bases between V and J, which are trimmed by 6 bases and 7 bases respectively. CDR1 MNHEY and CDR2 SVGAGI were looked up in the germline V gene.

This receptor chain uses TRBV6-5 and TRBJ1-5, with no reliable assignment of the D segment. Source: CD4+ T cells sorted from PBMCs, taken around 10 days after the first yellow fever vaccination. The TCR comes from a man between 18 and 35 years old who received the YFV17D yellow fever vaccine. At the DNA level, the sequence is TGTGCCAGCAGCCGTACCAACCAAGGGCAGCCCCAGCATTTT. Translated, it gives CASSRTNQGQPQHF.